This T cell receptor (beta chain) derives from a study of OX40 agonist ivuxolimab in advanced cancers. V was pared by 2 bases and J by 4 bases, with 10 bases between. CDR1 is SGHRS and CDR2 is YFSETQ in the germline V gene. This CDR3 region has 15 residues. Profiled with immunoSEQ multiplex PCR; TCRdb holds only in-frame clones, not every one. The table includes about 53,000 clones, 75% to 90% detected once. This clone appeared once. The sequence came from an adult with an advanced solid tumor such as melanoma, head and neck, liver or kidney cancer. V usage is TRBV5-1 and J usage is TRBJ2-6; D might be TRBD2 (5 bases). Source: CD4+ or CD8+ T cells sorted from blood, taken in a trial of the OX40 agonist ivuxolimab. The CDR3 loop reads CASSFSGNGANVLTF. DNA of the CDR3: TGCGCCAGCAGCTTCTCGGGGAACGGGGCCAACGTCCTGACTTTC.